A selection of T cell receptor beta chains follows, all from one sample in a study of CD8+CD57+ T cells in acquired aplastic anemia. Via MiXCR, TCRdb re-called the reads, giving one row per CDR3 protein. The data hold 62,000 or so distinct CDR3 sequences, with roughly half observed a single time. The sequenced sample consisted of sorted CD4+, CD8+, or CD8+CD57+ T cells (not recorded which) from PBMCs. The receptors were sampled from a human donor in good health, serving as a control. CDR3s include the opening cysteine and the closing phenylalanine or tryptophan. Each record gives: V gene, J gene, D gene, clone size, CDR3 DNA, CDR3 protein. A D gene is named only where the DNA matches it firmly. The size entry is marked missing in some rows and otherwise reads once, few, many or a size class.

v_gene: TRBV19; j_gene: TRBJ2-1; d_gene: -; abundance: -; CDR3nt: TGTGCCAGTAGTATCGGGGTGAGGACTTATGAGCAGTTCTTC; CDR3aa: CASSIGVRTYEQFF
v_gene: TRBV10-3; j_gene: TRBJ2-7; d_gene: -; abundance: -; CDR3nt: TGTGCCATCAGTGAGTCCCAGGGAGCGCGCGAGCAGTACTTC; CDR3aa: CAISESQGAREQYF
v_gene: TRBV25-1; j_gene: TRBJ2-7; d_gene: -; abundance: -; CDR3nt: TGTGCCAGCAGTGACACAGCCGGGACGGACTTACCCTACGAGCAGTACTTC; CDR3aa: CASSDTAGTDLPYEQYF
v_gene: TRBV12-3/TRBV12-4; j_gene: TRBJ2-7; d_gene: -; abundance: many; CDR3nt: TGTGCCAGCAGTCTTTCCTCGAACAGCTACGAGCAGTACTTC; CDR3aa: CASSLSSNSYEQYF
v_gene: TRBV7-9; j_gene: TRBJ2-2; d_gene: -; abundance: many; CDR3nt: TGTGCCAGCAGCTTATACGGAACGAACACCGGGGAGCTGTTTTTT; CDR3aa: CASSLYGTNTGELFF
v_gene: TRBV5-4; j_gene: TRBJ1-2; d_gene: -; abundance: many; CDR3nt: TGTGCCAGCAGCTCGGGGGACTATGGCTACACCTTC; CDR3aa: CASSSGDYGYTF
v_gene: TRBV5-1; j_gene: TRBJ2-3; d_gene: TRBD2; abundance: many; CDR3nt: TGCGCCAGCAGCTCCCGAAGACCTTGGAGGACTAGCGGGACAGATACGCAGTATTTT; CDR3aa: CASSSRRPWRTSGTDTQYF
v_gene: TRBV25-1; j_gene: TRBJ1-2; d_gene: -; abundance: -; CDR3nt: TGTGCCAGCAGTGACGTCGGCTATGGCTACACCTTC; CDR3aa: CASSDVGYGYTF
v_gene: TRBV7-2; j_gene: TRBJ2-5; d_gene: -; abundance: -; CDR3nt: TGTGCCAGCAGCCCCGGGGCTACAGAGACCCAGTACTTC; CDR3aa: CASSPGATETQYF
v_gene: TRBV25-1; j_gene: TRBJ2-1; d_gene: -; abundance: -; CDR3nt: TGTGCCAGCCTGTTTGACCATGAGCAGTTCTTC; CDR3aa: CASLFDHEQFF
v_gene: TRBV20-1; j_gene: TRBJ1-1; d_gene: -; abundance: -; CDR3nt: TGCAGTGCTACAGAGGGCATGGTCACTGAAGCTTTCTTT; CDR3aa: CSATEGMVTEAFF
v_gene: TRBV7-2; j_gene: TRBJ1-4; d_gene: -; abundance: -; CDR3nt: TGTGCCAGCAGCTTGCAGGGGTTGCTGCGAGATGAAAAACTGTTTTTT; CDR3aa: CASSLQGLLRDEKLFF
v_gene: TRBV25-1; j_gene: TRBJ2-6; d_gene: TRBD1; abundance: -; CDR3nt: TGTGCCAGCAGCTTAAAGGGGGCAGGGAAAGCTGGGGCCAACGTCCTGACTTTC; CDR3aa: CASSLKGAGKAGANVLTF
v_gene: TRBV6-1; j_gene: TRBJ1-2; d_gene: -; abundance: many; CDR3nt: TGTGCCAGCAAGAGCCGGGACATAGGTGGCTACACCTTC; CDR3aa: CASKSRDIGGYTF
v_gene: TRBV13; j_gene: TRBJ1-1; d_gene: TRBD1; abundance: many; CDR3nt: TGTGCCAGCGTCAGACCAGGGGGCACTGAAGCTTTCTTT; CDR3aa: CASVRPGGTEAFF
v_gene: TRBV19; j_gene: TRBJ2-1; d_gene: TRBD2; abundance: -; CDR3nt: TGTGCCAGTAGTATGGGACTAGCCTCGTTCAATGAGCAGTTCTTC; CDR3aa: CASSMGLASFNEQFF
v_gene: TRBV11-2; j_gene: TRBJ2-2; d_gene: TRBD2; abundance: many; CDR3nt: TGTGCCAGCAGCTTACGGGGACTAGCGGGACCCGGGGAGCTGTTTTTT; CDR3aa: CASSLRGLAGPGELFF
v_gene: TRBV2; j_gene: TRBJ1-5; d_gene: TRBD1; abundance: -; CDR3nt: TGTGCCAGCAGAACCGGGACAGGGGACAATCAGCCCCAGCATTTT; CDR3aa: CASRTGTGDNQPQHF
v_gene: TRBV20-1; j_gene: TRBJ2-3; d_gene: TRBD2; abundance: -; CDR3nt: TGCAGTGCTTCTCGGTACGGGGGGGAGGGCACAGATACGCAGTATTTT; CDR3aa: CSASRYGGEGTDTQYF
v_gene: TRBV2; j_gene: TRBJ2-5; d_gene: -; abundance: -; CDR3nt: TGTGCTAGCAACGGGGGCCAAGAGACCCAGTACTTC; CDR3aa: CASNGGQETQYF
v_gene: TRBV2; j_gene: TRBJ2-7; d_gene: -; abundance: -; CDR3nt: TGTGCCAGCACCCAGTGGACAGACTCCTACGAGCAGTACTTC; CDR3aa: CASTQWTDSYEQYF
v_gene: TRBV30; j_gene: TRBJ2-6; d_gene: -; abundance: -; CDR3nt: TGTGCCTGGAGTGTATTTAAAACTGGTGGTTCTGGGGCCAACGTCCTGACTTTC; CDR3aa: CAWSVFKTGGSGANVLTF
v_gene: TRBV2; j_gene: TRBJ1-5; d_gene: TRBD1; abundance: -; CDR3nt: TGTGCCAGCAAATCAGGGACAGGCAGCAATCAGCCCCAGCATTTT; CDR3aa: CASKSGTGSNQPQHF
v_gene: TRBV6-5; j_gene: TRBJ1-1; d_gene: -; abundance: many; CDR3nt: TGTGCCAGCAGTTTTTCAGGGAGGAACACTGAAGCTTTCTTT; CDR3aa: CASSFSGRNTEAFF
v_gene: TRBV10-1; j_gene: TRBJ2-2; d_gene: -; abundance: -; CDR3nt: TGCGCCAGCAGTGAGTTTGTCAGAAACACCGGGGAGCTGTTTTTT; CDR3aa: CASSEFVRNTGELFF
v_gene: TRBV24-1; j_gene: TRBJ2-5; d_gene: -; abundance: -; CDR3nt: TGTGCCACCAGTGATACTACAGGGGAGGGTATTCAAGAGACCCAGTACTTC; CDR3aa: CATSDTTGEGIQETQYF
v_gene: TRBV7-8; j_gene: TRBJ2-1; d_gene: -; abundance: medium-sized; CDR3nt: TGTGCCAGCAGCTTACTGGTTATCAATGAGCAGTTCTTC; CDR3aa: CASSLLVINEQFF
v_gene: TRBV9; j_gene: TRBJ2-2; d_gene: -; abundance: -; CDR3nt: TGTGCCAGCAGCGCCGGGGAGCTGTTTTTT; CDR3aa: CASSAGELFF
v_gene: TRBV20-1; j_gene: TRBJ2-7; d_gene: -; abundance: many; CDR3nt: TGCAGTGTCGCGCTCTCCTACGAGCAGTACTTC; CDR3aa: CSVALSYEQYF
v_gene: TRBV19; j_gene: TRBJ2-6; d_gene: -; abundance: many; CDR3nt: TGTGCCAGTAGTACCCTTGCTCTCGCTGGGGCCAACGTCCTGACTTTC; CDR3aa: CASSTLALAGANVLTF
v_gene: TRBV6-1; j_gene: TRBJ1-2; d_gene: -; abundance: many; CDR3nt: TGTGCCAGCAGTGAAATGAGGGGGGGCCCTTCTAACTATGGCTACACCTTC; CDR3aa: CASSEMRGGPSNYGYTF
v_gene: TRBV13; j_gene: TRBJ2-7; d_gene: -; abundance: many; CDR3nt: TGTGCCAGCAGCTTAGAGTCTGAGCGGCAGTACTTC; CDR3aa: CASSLESERQYF
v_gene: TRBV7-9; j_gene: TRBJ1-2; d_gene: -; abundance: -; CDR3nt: TGTGCCAGCAGCCCGCCGGTTCAGAGTGGCTACACCTTC; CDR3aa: CASSPPVQSGYTF
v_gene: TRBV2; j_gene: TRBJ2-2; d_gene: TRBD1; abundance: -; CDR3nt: TGTGCCAGCGATGAACAGGGGTGGGGGGAGCTGTTTTTT; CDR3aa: CASDEQGWGELFF
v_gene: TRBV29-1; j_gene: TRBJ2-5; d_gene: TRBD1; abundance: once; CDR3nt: TGCAGCGTTGCCGGTGGGGCAGGGGGCCGGGAGACCCAGTACTTC; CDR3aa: CSVAGGAGGRETQYF
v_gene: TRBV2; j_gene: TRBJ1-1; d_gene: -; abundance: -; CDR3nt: TGTGCCAGCAGTGAACAGGGGATTGGGACTGAAGCTTTCTTT; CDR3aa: CASSEQGIGTEAFF
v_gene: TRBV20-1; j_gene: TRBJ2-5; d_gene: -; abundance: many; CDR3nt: TGCAGTGCTAGATCCATACTAGTCCAAGAAGAGACCCAGTACTTC; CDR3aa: CSARSILVQEETQYF
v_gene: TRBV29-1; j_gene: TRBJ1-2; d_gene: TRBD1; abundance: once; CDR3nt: TGCAGCGTTGAAGACCCCGGGACAGCTGGCTACACCTTC; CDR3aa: CSVEDPGTAGYTF
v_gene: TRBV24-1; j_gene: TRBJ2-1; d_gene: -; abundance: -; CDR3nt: TGTGCCACCAGTGATTTTAGACGGTGGGGCAATGAGCAGTTCTTC; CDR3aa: CATSDFRRWGNEQFF
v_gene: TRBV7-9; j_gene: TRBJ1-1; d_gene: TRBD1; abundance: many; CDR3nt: TGTGCCAGCAGCTACAGGGGCCGGCGGGACACTGAAGCTTTCTTT; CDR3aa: CASSYRGRRDTEAFF
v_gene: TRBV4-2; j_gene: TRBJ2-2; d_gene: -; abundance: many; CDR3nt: TGTGCCAGCAGCCAAGCGGAGAGCCCGAACACCGGGGAGCTGTTTTTT; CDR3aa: CASSQAESPNTGELFF
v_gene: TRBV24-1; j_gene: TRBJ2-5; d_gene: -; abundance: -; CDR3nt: TGTGCCACCAGTGATTTGCCTAGCCGGCAACGAGAGACCCAGTACTTC; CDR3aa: CATSDLPSRQRETQYF
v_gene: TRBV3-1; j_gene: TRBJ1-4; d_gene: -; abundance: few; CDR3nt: TGTGCCAGCAGCCAAGGGGTTACAGGGTGGGGTGAAAAACTGTTTTTT; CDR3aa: CASSQGVTGWGEKLFF
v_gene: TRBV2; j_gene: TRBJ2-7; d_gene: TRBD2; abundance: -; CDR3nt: TGTGCCAGCGCCCGGACTAGCGGGATAGCCGACGAGCAGTACTTC; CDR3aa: CASARTSGIADEQYF
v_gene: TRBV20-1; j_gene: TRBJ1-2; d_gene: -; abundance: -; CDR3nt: TGCAGTGCTAGAGATCACGGGGCGGAATACTATGGCTACACCTTC; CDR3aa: CSARDHGAEYYGYTF
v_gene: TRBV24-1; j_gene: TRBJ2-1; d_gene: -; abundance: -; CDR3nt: TGTGCCACATCAGGACAGAACAATGAGCAGTTCTTC; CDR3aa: CATSGQNNEQFF
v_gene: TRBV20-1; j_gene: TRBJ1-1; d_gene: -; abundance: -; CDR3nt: TGCAGTGCTAGATATCCCCCCGTGAACACTGAAGCTTTCTTT; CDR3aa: CSARYPPVNTEAFF
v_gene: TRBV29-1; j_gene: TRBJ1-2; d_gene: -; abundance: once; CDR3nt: TGCAGCGTTGAGCCCGGGTGGGGCTACACCTTC; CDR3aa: CSVEPGWGYTF
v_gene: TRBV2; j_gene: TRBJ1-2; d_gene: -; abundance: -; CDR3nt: TGTGCCAGCAGCTTGGGACGGGGCGGGAACTATGGCTACACCTTC; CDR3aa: CASSLGRGGNYGYTF
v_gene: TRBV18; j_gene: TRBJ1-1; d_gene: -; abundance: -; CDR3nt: TGTGCCAGCTCACCACTTCAATGGGGGAACGATGAAGCTTTCTTT; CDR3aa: CASSPLQWGNDEAFF
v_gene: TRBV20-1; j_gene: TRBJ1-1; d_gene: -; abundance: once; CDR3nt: TGCAGTGCTAGAGATGTGACAGCCCGGGAGCACACTGAAGCTTTCTTT; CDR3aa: CSARDVTAREHTEAFF
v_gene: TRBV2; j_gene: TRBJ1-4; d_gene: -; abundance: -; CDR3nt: TGTGCCAGCAGCCCACAGGGATCTAATGAAAAACTGTTTTTT; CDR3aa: CASSPQGSNEKLFF
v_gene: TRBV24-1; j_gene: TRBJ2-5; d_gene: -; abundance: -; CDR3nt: TGTGCCACCAGTGATTCTGGTTGGGGGGAAGAGACCCAGTACTTC; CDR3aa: CATSDSGWGEETQYF
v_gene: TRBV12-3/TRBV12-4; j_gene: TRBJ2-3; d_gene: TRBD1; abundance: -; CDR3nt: TGTGCCGGCAGCGCCGACCGGGACAGGGAAGGGGATACGCAGTACTTT; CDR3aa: CAGSADRDREGDTQYF